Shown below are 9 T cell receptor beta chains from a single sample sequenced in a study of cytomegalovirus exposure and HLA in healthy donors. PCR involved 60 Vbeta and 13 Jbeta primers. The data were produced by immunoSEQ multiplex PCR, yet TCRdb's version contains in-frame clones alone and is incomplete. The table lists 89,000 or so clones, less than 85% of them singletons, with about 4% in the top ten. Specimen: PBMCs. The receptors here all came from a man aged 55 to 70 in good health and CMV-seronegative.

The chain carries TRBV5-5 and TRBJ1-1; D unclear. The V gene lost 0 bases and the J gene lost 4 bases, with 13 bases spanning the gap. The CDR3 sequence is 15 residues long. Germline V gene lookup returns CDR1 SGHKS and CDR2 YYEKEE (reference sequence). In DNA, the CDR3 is TGTGCCAGCAGCTTGGCCTTTGGTGGCGGCACTGAAGCTTTCTTT. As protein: CASSLAFGGGTEAFF.

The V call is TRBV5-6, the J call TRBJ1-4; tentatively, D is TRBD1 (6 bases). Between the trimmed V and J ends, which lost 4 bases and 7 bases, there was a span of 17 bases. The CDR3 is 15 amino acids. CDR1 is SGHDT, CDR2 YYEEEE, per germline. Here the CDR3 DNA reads TGTGCCAGCAGCGCCTTGACAGGTACGGGTGAAAAACTGTTTTTT. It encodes CASSALTGTGEKLFF.

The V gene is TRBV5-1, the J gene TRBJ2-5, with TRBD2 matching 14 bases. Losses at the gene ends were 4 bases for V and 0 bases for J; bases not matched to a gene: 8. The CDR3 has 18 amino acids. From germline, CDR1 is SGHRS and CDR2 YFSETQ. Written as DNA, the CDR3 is TGCGCCAGCAGCCCAGGACTAGCGGGGGGTCCGTACCAAGAGACCCAGTACTTC. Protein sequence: CASSPGLAGGPYQETQYF.

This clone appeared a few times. DNA of the CDR3: TGTGCCTGGAGTGTTTCCGGGGGTGGCTACACCTTC. Translation gives CAWSVSGGGYTF. The chain employs TRBV30 and TRBJ1-2; D might be TRBD1 (5 bases). The CDR3 contains 12 residues. The germline V gene has CDR1 GTSNPN and CDR2 SVGIG (reference sequence). The V and J ends lost 0 bases and 7 bases respectively, with 9 bases between them.

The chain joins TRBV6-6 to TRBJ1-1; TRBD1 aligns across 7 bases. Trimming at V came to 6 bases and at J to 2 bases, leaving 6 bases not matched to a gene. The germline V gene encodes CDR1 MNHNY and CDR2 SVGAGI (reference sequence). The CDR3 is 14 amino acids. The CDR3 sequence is CASRPTGLNTEAFF. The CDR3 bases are TGTGCCAGCAGGCCGACAGGGCTAAACACTGAAGCTTTCTTT.

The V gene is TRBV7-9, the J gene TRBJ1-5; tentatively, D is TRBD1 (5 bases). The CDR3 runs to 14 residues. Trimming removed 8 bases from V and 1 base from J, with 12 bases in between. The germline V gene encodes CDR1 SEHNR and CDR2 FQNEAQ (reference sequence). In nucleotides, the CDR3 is TGTGCCAGCCAGGGTGGAGTAAGCAATCAGCCCCAGCATTTT. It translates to CASQGGVSNQPQHF. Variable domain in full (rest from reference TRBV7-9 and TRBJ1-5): DTGVSQNPRHKITKRGQNVTFRCDPISEHNRLYWYRQTLGQGPEFLTYFQNEAQLEKSRLLSDRFSAERPKGSFSTLEIQRTEQGDSAMYLCASQGGVSNQPQHFGDGTRLSIL.

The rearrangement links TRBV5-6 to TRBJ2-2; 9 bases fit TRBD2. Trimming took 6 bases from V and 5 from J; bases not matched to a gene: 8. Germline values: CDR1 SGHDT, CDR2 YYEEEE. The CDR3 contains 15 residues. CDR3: CASTPLAGRTGELFF. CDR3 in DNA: TGTGCCAGCACACCTCTAGCGGGGAGGACCGGGGAGCTGTTTTTT.

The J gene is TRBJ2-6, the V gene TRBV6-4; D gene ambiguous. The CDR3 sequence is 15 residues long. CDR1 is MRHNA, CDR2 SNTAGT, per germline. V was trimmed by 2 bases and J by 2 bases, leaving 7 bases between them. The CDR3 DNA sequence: TGTGCCAGCAGTGACCAGGCAGCTGGGGCCAACGTCCTGACTTTC. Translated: CASSDQAAGANVLTF.

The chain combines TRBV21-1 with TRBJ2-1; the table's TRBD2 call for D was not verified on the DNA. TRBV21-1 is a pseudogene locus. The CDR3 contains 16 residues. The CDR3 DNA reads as TGTGCCAGCAGCCCCAGACTAGCGGCTTCCTACAATGAGCAGTTCTTC. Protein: CASSPRLAASYNEQFF.